This T cell receptor beta chain comes out of a study of blood T cell repertoires in COVID-19. Only in-frame clones appear in the TCRdb table, and some are missing; sequencing was by immunoSEQ multiplex PCR. The data show over 200,000 clones, about nine tenths seen once. The CDR3 contains 17 residues. The germline gives CDR1 MDHEN, CDR2 SYDVKM. Unmatched junction bases numbered 9, after V lost 2 bases and J lost 0 bases. The sequence came from a man in his fifties or sixties who had recovered from COVID-19. The J gene is TRBJ1-2, the V gene TRBV28; 7 positions agree with TRBD1. The sequenced material came from peripheral blood. Written as DNA, the CDR3 is TGTGCCAGCAGTTTAACAAAGGGGGCCAATACTAACTATGGCTACACCTTC. It is translated as CASSLTKGANTNYGYTF.